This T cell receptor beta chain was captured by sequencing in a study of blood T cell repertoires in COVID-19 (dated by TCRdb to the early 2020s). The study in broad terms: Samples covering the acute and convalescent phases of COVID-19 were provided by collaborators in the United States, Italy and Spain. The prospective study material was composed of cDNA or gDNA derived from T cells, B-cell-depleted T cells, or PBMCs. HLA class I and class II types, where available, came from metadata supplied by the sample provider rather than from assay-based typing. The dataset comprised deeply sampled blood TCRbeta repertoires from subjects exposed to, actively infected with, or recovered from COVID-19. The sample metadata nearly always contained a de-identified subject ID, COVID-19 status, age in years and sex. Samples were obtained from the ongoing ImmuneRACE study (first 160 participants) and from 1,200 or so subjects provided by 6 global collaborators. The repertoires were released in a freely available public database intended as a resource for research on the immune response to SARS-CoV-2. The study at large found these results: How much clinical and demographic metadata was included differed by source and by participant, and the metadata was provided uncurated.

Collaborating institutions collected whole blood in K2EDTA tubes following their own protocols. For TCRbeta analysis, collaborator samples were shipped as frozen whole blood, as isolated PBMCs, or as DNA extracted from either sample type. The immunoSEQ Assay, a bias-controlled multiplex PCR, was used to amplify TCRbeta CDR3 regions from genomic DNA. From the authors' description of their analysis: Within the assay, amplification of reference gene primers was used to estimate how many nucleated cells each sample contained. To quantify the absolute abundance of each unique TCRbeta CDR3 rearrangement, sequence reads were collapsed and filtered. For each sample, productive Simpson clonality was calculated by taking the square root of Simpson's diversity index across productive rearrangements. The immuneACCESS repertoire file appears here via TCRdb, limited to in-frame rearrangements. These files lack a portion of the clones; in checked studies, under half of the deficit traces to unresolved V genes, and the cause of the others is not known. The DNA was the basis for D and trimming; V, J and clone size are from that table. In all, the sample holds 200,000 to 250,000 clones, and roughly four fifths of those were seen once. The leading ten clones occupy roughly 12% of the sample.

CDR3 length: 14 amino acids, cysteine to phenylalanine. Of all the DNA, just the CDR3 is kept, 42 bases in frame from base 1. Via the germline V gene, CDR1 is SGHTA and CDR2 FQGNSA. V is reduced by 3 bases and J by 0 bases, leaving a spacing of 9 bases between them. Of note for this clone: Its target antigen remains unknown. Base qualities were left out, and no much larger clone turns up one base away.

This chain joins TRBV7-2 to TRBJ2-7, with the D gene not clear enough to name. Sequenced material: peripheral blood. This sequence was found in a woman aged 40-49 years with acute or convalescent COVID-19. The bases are TGTGCCAGCAGCTTTTCCCCTAGCTCCTACGAGCAGTACTTC. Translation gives CASSFSPSSYEQYF. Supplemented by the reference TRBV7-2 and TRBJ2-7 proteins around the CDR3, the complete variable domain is GAGVSQSPSNKVTEKGKDVELRCDPISGHTALYWYRQSLGQGLEFLIYFQGNSAPDKSGLPSDRFSAERTGGSVSTLTIQRTQQEDSAVYLCASSFSPSSYEQYFGPGTRLTVT.